Below are 17 T cell receptor beta chains sequenced from a single sample in a study. TCRdb redid the calling of the RT-PCR reads with MiXCR, one entry per CDR3 protein. Altogether around 700,000 distinct CDR3 sequences are present, 14% being singletons, with the ten largest covering roughly 3.9%. The sample was memory CD4+ T cells from blood. The receptors shown here come from a female donor in good health, serving as a healthy control.

This clonotype was seen only a few times. The chain joins TRBV20-1 to TRBJ2-7, with a possible D match to TRBD2 (6 bases). Germline V gene data show CDR1 as DFQATT and CDR2 as SNEGSKA (reference sequence). The germline V and J ends were trimmed by 6 bases and 0 bases, with 21 bases remaining between them. CDR3 length equals 16 residues. The CDR3 loop reads CSARQDGTSSSYEQYF. For the CDR3, the DNA is TGCAGTGCAAGGCAGGACGGGACTTCCAGCTCCTACGAGCAGTACTTC.

This clonotype was found many times. This rearrangement joins TRBV20-1 to TRBJ2-2, with unresolved D. V was cut by 6 bases and J by 3 bases, with 8 bases left in between. The CDR3 spans 12 residues. CDR1 is DFQATT, CDR2 SNEGSKA, per germline (reference sequence). The CDR3 coding sequence is TGCAGTGCCTCCCCATACACCGGGGAGCTGTTTTTT. Its protein product is CSASPYTGELFF.

The chain uses TRBV9 and TRBJ2-5; 7 positions match TRBD1. Looked up from germline, CDR1 is SGDLS and CDR2 is YYNGEE. After removal of 0 bases from V and 2 bases from J, the junction contained 13 bases not matched to a gene. This CDR3 spans 18 amino acids. The CDR3 region is CASSVDSEGAGSQETQYF. Written as DNA, the CDR3 is TGTGCCAGCAGCGTAGATAGTGAGGGGGCAGGATCACAAGAGACCCAGTACTTC.

V usage is TRBV30 and J usage is TRBJ2-1; D is unresolved. Trimming removed 0 bases at V and 7 bases at J, with 7 bases between. The CDR3 runs 12 residues. Germline V gene data show CDR1 as GTSNPN and CDR2 as SVGIG (reference sequence). The CDR3 sequence is CAWSVNTNEQFF. The DNA for the CDR3 is TGTGCCTGGAGTGTCAACACAAATGAGCAGTTCTTC.

This clonotype was counted a few times. The chain combines TRBV2 with TRBJ2-7; D remains ambiguous. V was trimmed by 4 bases and J by 0 bases, leaving 10 bases between them. The CDR3 covers 14 residues. The germline V gene encodes CDR1 SNHLY and CDR2 FYNNEI. Here the CDR3 reads CASSADRSSYEQYF. CDR3 DNA: TGTGCCAGCAGTGCGGATAGGTCCTCCTACGAGCAGTACTTC.

This clonotype was counted ten times or more. V and J are TRBV6-5 and TRBJ2-7; 13 nucleotides agree with TRBD2. The trim removed 2 bases at V and 2 bases at J, leaving 9 bases unmatched. This CDR3 is 18 amino acids long. The germline gives CDR1 MNHEY, CDR2 SVGAGI. The chain's CDR3 is CASSYKGGTSGTPYEQYF. The DNA of the CDR3 is TGTGCCAGCAGTTACAAGGGGGGGACTAGCGGGACTCCCTACGAGCAGTACTTC.

CDR3 in DNA: TGTGCCAGCAGTGAAGCGGTATATACGCAGTATTTT. Amino acids: CASSEAVYTQYF. V and J are TRBV2 and TRBJ2-3; D is unclear. The CDR3 spans 12 residues. V shed 0 bases and J shed 7 bases, with 5 bases lying between them. CDR1 and CDR2 (germline): SNHLY, FYNNEI.

This clonotype was seen at least ten times. The rearrangement links TRBV10-3 to TRBJ2-1; the match to TRBD2 covers 8 bases. This CDR3 contains 14 residues. The V gene end was trimmed by 7 bases and the J gene end by 2 bases; junction bases not matched to a gene: 4. Germline V gene lookup returns CDR1 ENHRY and CDR2 SYGVKD. The chain's CDR3 is CAINDGRAYNEQFF. The CDR3 DNA sequence: TGTGCCATCAACGACGGGAGGGCCTACAATGAGCAGTTCTTC.

The CDR3, as DNA: TGTGCCAGCAGCCAAGACCCAGCGGGAGGGTTCTACGAGCAGTACTTC. It codes for CASSQDPAGGFYEQYF. The rearrangement joins TRBV4-2 to TRBJ2-7, with 10 bases fitting TRBD2. The germline CDR1 and CDR2 sequences are LGHNA and YNFKEQ. CDR3 size: 16 residues. With V trimmed by 0 bases and J by 3 bases, 5 bases remained unmatched.

The chain is built from TRBV7-9 and TRBJ2-6; 10 bases fit TRBD1. The CDR3 is 16 residues long. Germline loops: CDR1 SEHNR, CDR2 FQNEAQ (reference sequence). Germline trimming cut 5 bases from V and 11 bases from J; bases unmatched to any gene: 12. The CDR3 reads CASSALPGQGEDVLTF. The CDR3 bases are TGTGCCAGCAGCGCCCTCCCCGGACAGGGGGAAGACGTCCTGACTTTC.

There are a few counts of this clonotype. The CDR3 coding sequence is TGTGCCAGCAGCCCAAGGATCCAGCGGGATTACAATGAGCAGTTCTTC. As protein: CASSPRIQRDYNEQFF. This chain links TRBV4-2 with TRBJ2-1, with 7 nucleotides matching TRBD2. The CDR3 runs 16 residues. Trimming took 4 bases from V and 4 from J; bases not matched to a gene: 10. Germline V gene sequence: CDR1 LGHNA, CDR2 YNFKEQ.

At least ten counts were recorded for this clonotype. The chain combines TRBV4-2 with TRBJ2-2; 7 bases are shared with TRBD1. Trimming cost V 1 base and J 6 bases; bases outside gene matches: 23. This CDR3 is 21 amino acids long. Germline V gene sequence: CDR1 LGHNA, CDR2 YNFKEQ. The CDR3 protein is CASSQVRGTAGGAAGSGELFF. The CDR3 DNA is TGTGCCAGCAGCCAAGTCAGGGGGACAGCCGGTGGAGCGGCAGGATCCGGGGAGCTGTTTTTT.

This clonotype was picked up a small number of times. The chain carries TRBV11-2 and TRBJ2-5; TRBD1 might be the D (5 bases). This CDR3 region has 16 residues. V lost 0 bases, J lost 0 bases, and 11 bases lay in between. In germline, CDR1 is SGHAT, CDR2 FQNNGV. Here the CDR3 reads CASSLDSTGHQETQYF. The CDR3 bases are TGTGCCAGCAGCTTAGATTCCACAGGTCACCAAGAGACCCAGTACTTC.

This clonotype has a handful of counts. The rearrangement uses TRBV3-1 and TRBJ2-1; D is perhaps TRBD1 (6 bases). CDR3 length: 17 residues. Trimming pared 3 bases from V and 0 bases from J, leaving 15 bases between. CDR1 and CDR2 from the germline V gene are LGHDT and YNNKEL (reference sequence). The CDR3 DNA reads TGTGCCAGCAGCCAGGGGATCCTAGGGGGCTCCTACAATGAGCAGTTCTTC. It yields the protein CASSQGILGGSYNEQFF.

The V and J genes are TRBV7-2 and TRBJ1-4; D is uncertain. The ends were cut back, 1 base at V and 4 bases at J, with 7 bases in the middle. This CDR3 contains 14 residues. The germline V gene encodes CDR1 SGHTA and CDR2 FQGNSA. The CDR3 reads CASSLGVSNEKLFF. As DNA, the CDR3 is TGTGCCAGCAGCTTAGGAGTCAGTAATGAAAAACTGTTTTTT.

This clonotype appeared a few times. The CDR3 here is CSARGDRSSTDTQYF. For the CDR3, the DNA is TGCAGTGCTAGAGGCGACAGATCTAGCACAGATACGCAGTATTTT. The chain links TRBV20-1 to TRBJ2-3, with a weak D call TRBD1 (5 bases). This CDR3 is 15 amino acids long. CDR1 is DFQATT, CDR2 SNEGSKA, per germline (reference sequence). V lost 1 base and J 0 bases, leaving 11 bases between the germline ends.

The chain joins TRBV12-3 or TRBV12-4 to TRBJ2-7, with D possibly TRBD1 on 6 matching bases. The CDR3 has 15 amino acids. Trimming cost V 5 bases and J 3 bases, with 17 bases left between them. The CDR3 region is CASSAPIGQNYEQYF. In DNA, the CDR3 is TGTGCCAGCAGTGCCCCAATCGGACAGAACTACGAGCAGTACTTC.